This paragraph reports one TCR beta chain. The CDR3 is 13 amino acids. Trimming at V came to 5 bases and at J to 6 bases, leaving 6 bases not matched to a gene. Germline CDR1 is MNHEY and CDR2 is SVGAGI. This record comes from a study of blood T cell repertoires in COVID-19. The overall study: The origin of the acute and convalescent COVID-19 samples was the United States, Italy and Spain. In each case, the material was cDNA or gDNA derived from T cells, B-cell-depleted T cells, or PBMCs.

Patients from Seattle were sampled longitudinally, starting during active infection. Only in-frame clones appear in the TCRdb table, and some are missing; sequencing was by immunoSEQ multiplex PCR. The table shows about 180,000 clones, with 79% occurring only once. The chain combines TRBV6-5 with TRBJ1-2, with TRBD1 matching 7 bases. Sequencing input: peripheral blood. The sequence was obtained from an older woman with COVID-19, enrolled during active disease. The CDR3 region is CASSKGQNNGYTF. In nucleotides, the CDR3 is TGTGCCAGCAGTAAGGGACAGAACAATGGCTACACCTTC.